The sequence of this TCR beta chain was determined in a study of OX40 agonist ivuxolimab in advanced cancers. Study in general: Ivuxolimab, an agonist antibody against OX40 (CD134), was given to patients.

Sequencing was performed with immunoSEQ multiplex PCR; in TCRdb, only in-frame clones are kept and a portion is missing. The data hold roughly 60,000 clones, with approximately 80% observed a single time. Patients with autoimmune history or systemic immunosuppression were excluded. V was clipped by 3 bases and J by 5 bases; unmatched bases: 10. CDR1 is SGDLS, CDR2 YYNGEE, per germline. The CDR3 is 16 residues long. This clonotype was sampled from an adult with an advanced solid tumor such as melanoma, head and neck, liver or kidney cancer. The V and J genes are TRBV9 and TRBJ2-1, with 8 bases identical to TRBD2. The sample was CD4+ or CD8+ T cells sorted from blood, taken in a trial of the OX40 agonist ivuxolimab. As DNA, the CDR3 is TGTGCCAGCAGCGCCCCCTCAGCGGGAGAGAACAATGAGCAGTTCTTC. Its translation is CASSAPSAGENNEQFF.